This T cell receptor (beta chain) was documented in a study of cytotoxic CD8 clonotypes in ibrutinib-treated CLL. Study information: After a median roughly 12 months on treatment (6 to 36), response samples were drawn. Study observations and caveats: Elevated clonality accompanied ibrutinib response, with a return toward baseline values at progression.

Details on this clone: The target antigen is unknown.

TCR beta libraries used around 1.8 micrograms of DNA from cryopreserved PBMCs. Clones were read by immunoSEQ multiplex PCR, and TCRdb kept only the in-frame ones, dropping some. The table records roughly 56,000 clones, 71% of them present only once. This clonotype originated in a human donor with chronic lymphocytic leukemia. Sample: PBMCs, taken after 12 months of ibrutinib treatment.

CDR3 bases: TGTGCCAGCAGGGCGGGACACCTCTCCTACAATGAGCAGTTCTTC. Its translation is CASRAGHLSYNEQFF. The V and J genes are TRBV5-4 and TRBJ2-1; D assignment may be TRBD1 or TRBD2 (6 bases each). This CDR3 has 15 amino acids. V was shortened by 5 bases and J by 0 bases, with 12 bases between the two germline ends. Germline CDR1 and CDR2: SGHNT and YYREEE (reference sequence).